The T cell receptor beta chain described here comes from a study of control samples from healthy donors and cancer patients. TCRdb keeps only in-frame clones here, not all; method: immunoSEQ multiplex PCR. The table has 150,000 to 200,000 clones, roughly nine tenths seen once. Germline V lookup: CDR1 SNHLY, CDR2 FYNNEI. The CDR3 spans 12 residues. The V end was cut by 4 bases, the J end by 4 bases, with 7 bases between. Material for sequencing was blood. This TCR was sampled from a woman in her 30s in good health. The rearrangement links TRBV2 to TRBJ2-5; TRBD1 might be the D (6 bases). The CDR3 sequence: CASSGRGETQYF. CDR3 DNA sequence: TGTGCCAGCAGTGGCAGGGGAGAGACCCAGTACTTC.